Presented here are 32 T cell receptor beta chains from one specimen sequenced in a study. Treg sorting used a CD4+CD25+CD127-/low gate. TCRdb analysed the 5' RACE reads with MiXCR anew, one entry per CDR3 protein. The table has more than 55,000 distinct CDR3 sequences, approximately 26% seen once; the top ten hold approximately 2.2%. Sequencing was done on a sample of tumor-infiltrating Tregs sorted from the breast tumor. The receptors shown here come from a female donor with breast cancer.

This clonotype was picked up a small number of times. The chain uses TRBV6-6 and TRBJ2-6; 7 bases are a match to TRBD2. This CDR3 spans 17 amino acids. Germline values: CDR1 MNHNY, CDR2 SVGAGI (reference sequence). V trimming: 0 bases; J trimming: 2 bases; junction bases outside the gene matches: 4. The CDR3 loop reads CASSYSGGGTGANVLTF. Here the CDR3 DNA reads TGTGCCAGCAGTTACTCGGGGGGGGGAACTGGGGCCAACGTCCTGACTTTC.

This clonotype appeared a few times. The chain uses TRBV28 and TRBJ2-1; D might be TRBD2 (5 bases). Germline-derived CDR1 and CDR2 are MDHEN and SYDVKM. V lost 3 bases to trimming and J lost 3 bases, with 9 bases between them. This CDR3 is built from 14 residues. The CDR3 sequence is CASSFPGSYNEQFF. CDR3 DNA sequence: TGTGCCAGCAGTTTCCCGGGGAGCTACAATGAGCAGTTCTTC. Based on the CDR3 plus reference TRBV28 and TRBJ2-1, the full variable domain is DVKVTQSSRYLVKRTGEKVFLECVQDMDHENMFWYRQDPGLGLRLIYFSYDVKMKEKGDIPEGYSVSREKKERFSLILESASTNQTSMYLCASSFPGSYNEQFFGPGTRLTVL.

This clonotype was seen a handful of times. The J gene is TRBJ2-7, the V gene TRBV6-1; 7 bases agree with TRBD1. Germline V CDR1 and CDR2: MNHNS, SASEGT. The CDR3 covers 12 residues. The ends lost 4 bases at V and 5 bases at J; junction bases unmatched: 2. CDR3 amino acids: CASSGDSNEQYF. CDR3 in DNA: TGTGCCAGCAGTGGGGACAGCAACGAGCAGTACTTC.

The J gene is TRBJ2-3, the V gene TRBV15, with 8 bases aligning to TRBD1. V was clipped by 5 bases and J by 6 bases; unmatched bases: 13. CDR1 is LNHNV, CDR2 YYDKDF, per germline (reference sequence). The CDR3 loop spans 16 amino acids. The CDR3 loop reads CATSLNRGQGGDTQYF. CDR3 sequence (DNA): TGTGCCACCAGCTTAAACCGTGGACAGGGAGGTGATACGCAGTATTTT. Full variable domain (outside the CDR3, taken from reference TRBV15 and TRBJ2-3): DAMVIQNPRYQVTQFGKPVTLSCSQTLNHNVMYWYQQKSSQAPKLLFHYYDKDFNNEADTPDNFQSRRPNTSFCFLDIRSPGLGDTAMYLCATSLNRGQGGDTQYFGPGTRLTVL.

By share of the sample, this clonotype is large. V usage is TRBV5-1 and J usage is TRBJ2-5; 7 bases line up with TRBD1. V was pared by 0 bases and J by 3 bases, with 5 bases of the junction left unmatched. Germline values: CDR1 SGHRS, CDR2 YFSETQ. The CDR3 consists of 15 residues. CDR3 nucleotides: TGCGCCAGCAGCTTGGCTGGGACAGAAAAAGAGACCCAGTACTTC. Its translation is CASSLAGTEKETQYF.

V is TRBV29-1 and J is TRBJ1-2, with 7 bases lining up with TRBD1. CDR3 size: 12 residues. CDR1 SQVTM and CDR2 ANQGSEA come from the germline V gene. The V and J ends lost 7 bases and 6 bases, in that order; junction bases with no gene match: 8. The CDR3 loop reads CSAGDSRNGYTF. CDR3 DNA: TGCAGCGCCGGGGACAGCCGAAATGGCTACACCTTC.

The sample holds many counts of this clonotype. The CDR3 bases are TGTGCCAGTCAACAGGGGTATCAGCCCCAGCATTTT. Amino acids: CASQQGYQPQHF. The chain uses TRBV6-1 and TRBJ1-5; TRBD1 matches 7 bases. The germline CDR1 and CDR2 sequences are MNHNS and SASEGT. The CDR3 consists of 12 residues. V lost 9 bases and J lost 5; bases outside the gene matches: 4.

This clonotype was seen just once. The genes are TRBV2 and TRBJ2-3; 7 bases are shared with TRBD2. Germline V gene data show CDR1 as SNHLY and CDR2 as FYNNEI. V shed 7 bases and J 4 bases; nucleotides not matched to a gene: 5. The CDR3 totals 13 residues. DNA of the CDR3: TGTGCCAGCAAAGCGGGGTCCCCAGATACGCAGTATTTT. Translating gives CASKAGSPDTQYF.

In this sample, this clonotype turned up many times. This chain joins TRBV5-1 and TRBJ2-3; the match to TRBD2 covers 9 bases. Per the germline V gene, CDR1 is SGHRS and CDR2 is YFSETQ. V dropped 3 bases and J dropped 3; count of bases not matched to a gene: 8. The CDR3 is 16 residues long. CDR3 protein: CASSSGGSGSTDTQYF. The CDR3 bases are TGCGCCAGCAGCTCAGGGGGTAGCGGGAGTACAGATACGCAGTATTTT.

The rearrangement uses TRBV28 and TRBJ1-3; 7 bases are a match to TRBD1. Germline assignment: CDR1 MDHEN and CDR2 SYDVKM. The J segment lost 0 bases and the V segment lost 6 bases, leaving 5 bases of the junction unmatched. There are 15 residues in the CDR3. The CDR3 protein is CASSGGQLSGNTIYF. The CDR3 bases are TGTGCCAGCAGCGGGGGACAGCTCTCTGGAAACACCATATATTTT.

This clonotype counts as medium-sized (0.01 to 0.1%). The J gene is TRBJ2-1, the V gene TRBV6-1; D is uncertain. The V and J ends lost 7 bases and 5 bases respectively, with 12 bases between them. The CDR3 loop spans 13 amino acids. Per germline, CDR1 MNHNS and CDR2 SASEGT. The CDR3 DNA reads as TGTGCCAGCACCGAACGGAAGAACAATGAGCAGTTCTTC. Translation: CASTERKNNEQFF.

This clonotype has a handful of counts. The chain combines TRBV18 with TRBJ2-1, with TRBD2 as a possible D gene (6 bases). The CDR3 runs 11 residues. The V end lost 8 bases, the J end lost 9 bases, and 11 bases lay between the germline ends. Per germline, CDR1 KGHSH and CDR2 LQKENI. CDR3 sequence: CASLGGGEQFF. The DNA of the CDR3 is TGTGCCAGCCTGGGGGGTGGTGAGCAGTTCTTC.

Points on this clonotype: The conserved closing phenylalanine or tryptophan is absent in this CDR3, likely reflecting a read error. The chain uses TRBV7-3 and TRBJ2-5; 7 bases agree with TRBD1. The CDR3 runs to 13 residues. The V segment lost 5 bases and the J segment 2 bases; nucleotides outside the gene matches: 2. Germline V CDR1 and CDR2: SGHTA, FQGTGA. The CDR3 is CASSRGQQETQYL. In nucleotides, the CDR3 is TGTGCCAGCAGCAGGGGACAGCAAGAGACCCAGTACCTC.

In this sample, this clonotype turned up many times. The genes are TRBV9 and TRBJ2-1, with TRBD1 identical over 7 bases. Trimming cost V 4 bases and J 0 bases; bases outside gene matches: 7. The CDR3 extends over 16 amino acids. From germline, CDR1 is SGDLS and CDR2 YYNGEE. Here the CDR3 reads CASSTRDRPSYNEQFF. DNA for the CDR3: TGTGCCAGCAGCACCCGGGACAGACCCTCCTACAATGAGCAGTTCTTC.

This clonotype was found a few times. V gene TRBV3-1 combines with J gene TRBJ2-5; D uncertain. This CDR3 has 16 residues. With 1 base removed from V and 5 bases from J, the gap between germline ends came to 17 bases. Germline V gene data show CDR1 as LGHDT and CDR2 as YNNKEL (reference sequence). CDR3 residues: CASSQGRLPLRETQYF. The CDR3 coding sequence is TGTGCCAGCAGCCAAGGGCGCCTCCCTCTGAGGGAGACCCAGTACTTC.

This clonotype was detected once. The genes are TRBV20-1 and TRBJ2-5; D possibly matches TRBD1 or TRBD2 (6 bases each). The length of the CDR3 is 14 residues. The V and J ends lost 5 bases and 1 base respectively, with 14 bases between them. Looked up from germline, CDR1 is DFQATT and CDR2 is SNEGSKA (reference sequence). The CDR3 bases are TGCAGTGCTGGAGCACCGGGGGCCCAAGAGACCCAGTACTTC. This codes for CSAGAPGAQETQYF.

Regarding this clonotype: A clone one base away is much larger, so this may be a read error. This chain uses TRBV27 with TRBJ2-7; 9 bases agree with TRBD1. After removal of 6 bases from V and 1 base from J, the junction contained 7 bases not matched to a gene. Germline V CDR1 and CDR2: MNHEY, SMNVEV (reference sequence). The CDR3 has 15 residues. The CDR3 sequence: CASRLRQGESYEQYF. CDR3 sequence (DNA): TGTGCCAGCAGACTCAGACAGGGGGAGTCCTACGAGCAGTACTTC.

Many counts were recorded for this clonotype. V gene TRBV20-1 combines with J gene TRBJ2-1; TRBD2 matches at 7 bases. Germline values: CDR1 DFQATT, CDR2 SNEGSKA (reference sequence). This CDR3 is 13 amino acids long. Trimming at V came to 7 bases and at J to 7 bases, leaving 10 bases not matched to a gene. The CDR3 loop is CSGLGLVANEQFF. The DNA of the CDR3 is TGCAGTGGCCTCGGACTAGTGGCAAATGAGCAGTTCTTC.

This clonotype occurred a few times. The gene calls are TRBV29-1 and TRBJ2-7; 8 nucleotides line up with TRBD2. Trimming removed 6 bases from V and 3 bases from J; junction bases left unmatched: 16. CDR3 size: 16 residues. CDR1 SQVTM and CDR2 ANQGSEA come from the germline V gene. CDR3: CSVAGRRGVRGYEQYF. CDR3 DNA: TGCAGCGTCGCAGGGCGGCGGGGGGTACGAGGCTACGAGCAGTACTTC.

This clonotype was detected only a few times. The V call is TRBV24-1, the J call TRBJ2-5; weak D call: TRBD1 (6 bases). The CDR3 totals 17 residues. Germline V gene sequence: CDR1 KGHDR, CDR2 SFDVKD. With 0 bases removed from V and 5 bases from J, the gap between germline ends came to 18 bases. The CDR3 sequence is CATSDLRSGPGAETQYF. The CDR3 DNA is TGTGCCACCAGTGATTTGCGATCCGGGCCAGGGGCGGAGACCCAGTACTTC.

On this clonotype itself: A much larger clone is a single base away; this may be a read error. V is TRBV6-2 or TRBV6-3 and J is TRBJ1-2; 9 bases line up with TRBD1. Unmatched junction bases numbered 12, after V lost 4 bases and J lost 9 bases. The CDR3 extends over 15 amino acids. Germline V lookup: CDR1 MNHEY, CDR2 SVGEGT. CDR3 amino acids: CASSLFLGQGIRYTF. CDR3 sequence (DNA): TGTGCCAGCAGTTTATTCCTCGGACAGGGGATTCGCTACACCTTC.

This clonotype was observed a few times. J is TRBJ2-3 and V is TRBV5-1; 10 bases match TRBD1. This CDR3 has 14 amino acids. Trimming removed 4 bases from V and 4 bases from J; junction bases left unmatched: 3. CDR1 is SGHRS and CDR2 is YFSETQ in the germline V gene. The CDR3 here is CASSVGQGSDTQYF. The CDR3, as DNA: TGCGCCAGCAGCGTGGGACAGGGGTCAGATACGCAGTATTTT.

This clonotype showed up many times. The V gene is TRBV5-1, the J gene TRBJ1-1, with 8 bases matching TRBD1. J lost 7 bases, V lost 4 bases, and 6 bases had no gene match. The CDR3 spans 13 residues. Germline CDR1 and CDR2: SGHRS and YFSETQ. CDR3 sequence reads: CASSDPGQVEAFF. The CDR3 DNA reads as TGCGCCAGCAGCGATCCGGGACAGGTTGAAGCTTTCTTT.

In this sample, this clonotype turned up a few times. V and J are TRBV18 and TRBJ2-7; 8 positions match TRBD1. Losses at the gene ends were 5 bases for V and 3 bases for J; bases not matched to a gene: 6. The CDR3 loop spans 14 amino acids. Germline CDR1 reads KGHSH; CDR2 reads LQKENI. CDR3 sequence reads: CASSTGQAHYEQYF. CDR3 bases: TGTGCCAGCTCAACGGGACAGGCACACTACGAGCAGTACTTC.

The chain uses TRBV6-1 and TRBJ2-7, with 7 bases identical to TRBD1. Germline CDR1 reads MNHNS; CDR2 reads SASEGT. CDR3 size: 14 residues. The trim removed 5 bases at V and 1 base at J, leaving 5 bases unmatched. The CDR3 loop is CASSPDRVSYEQYF. CDR3 nucleotides: TGTGCCAGCAGTCCCGACAGGGTATCCTACGAGCAGTACTTC.

The chain employs TRBV20-1 and TRBJ2-7, with a tentative D call TRBD1 (5 bases). This CDR3 has 15 residues. Germline CDR1 is DFQATT and CDR2 is SNEGSKA (reference sequence). Trimming took 2 bases from V and 6 from J, leaving 20 bases between them. Here the CDR3 reads CSARSQGRSVGEQYF. The CDR3 nucleotides are TGCAGTGCTAGATCGCAGGGCAGGTCGGTTGGCGAGCAGTACTTC.

The CDR3 DNA reads TGTGCCAGCAGTGAGACAGGGGGCCATAACCAGATGAACACTGAAGCTTTCTTT. It encodes CASSETGGHNQMNTEAFF. The genes are TRBV27 and TRBJ1-1; TRBD1 matches 10 bases. Germline V CDR1 and CDR2: MNHEY, SMNVEV (reference sequence). J gave up 0 bases and V 5 bases, and 12 bases lay outside the gene matches. CDR3 length: 18 residues.

This chain uses TRBV6-6 with TRBJ2-7; D is possibly TRBD2 (5 bases). Trimming pared 0 bases from V and 6 bases from J, leaving 12 bases between. The CDR3 contains 14 residues. CDR1 is MNHNY, CDR2 SVGAGI, per germline (reference sequence). Here the CDR3 DNA reads TGTGCCAGCAGTTACTCGGGGAGCCCGCTCGAGCAGTACTTC. Its translation is CASSYSGSPLEQYF.

This clonotype was detected only a few times. The chain has TRBV20-1 and TRBJ2-3, with TRBD1 matching 9 bases. From germline, CDR1 is DFQATT and CDR2 SNEGSKA (reference sequence). V trimming: 5 bases; J trimming: 3 bases; junction bases outside the gene matches: 9. CDR3 size: 15 residues. The CDR3 sequence is CSAANSGTGTDTQYF. CDR3 DNA sequence: TGCAGTGCTGCTAATTCCGGGACAGGGACAGATACGCAGTATTTT.

This clonotype occurred many times. V is TRBV6-5 and J is TRBJ1-1; the D gene is possibly TRBD1 (5 bases). CDR1 and CDR2 from the germline V gene are MNHEY and SVGAGI. V dropped 6 bases and J dropped 0 bases, with 14 bases sitting between them. The length of the CDR3 is 15 residues. The CDR3 sequence is CASRWRGSMNTEAFF. The CDR3 DNA reads TGTGCCAGCAGATGGAGGGGATCCATGAACACTGAAGCTTTCTTT.

As concerns this clonotype: This may stem from a read error, because a much larger clone lies one nucleotide away. The chain couples TRBV12-3 or TRBV12-4 to TRBJ2-7, with no clear D. The CDR3 is 11 residues long. The V and J ends lost 7 bases and 5 bases respectively, with 9 bases between them. Here the CDR3 DNA reads TGTGCCAGCAACCACCTAAACGAGCAGTACTTC. The encoded protein is CASNHLNEQYF.

This clonotype was detected only a few times. The J gene is TRBJ2-3, the V gene TRBV5-1; no clear D. In germline, CDR1 is SGHRS, CDR2 YFSETQ. V was clipped by 4 bases and J by 2 bases, with 8 bases between them. The CDR3 sequence is 13 residues long. CDR3 nucleotides: TGCGCCAGCAGCCAACGAGACACAGATACGCAGTATTTT. It yields the protein CASSQRDTDTQYF.